These T cell receptor beta chains were read from a single sample in a study of OX40 agonist ivuxolimab in advanced cancers. Produced via immunoSEQ multiplex PCR; TCRdb's table is partial and in-frame only. Among about 30,000 clones, 70% to 85% were seen once, and the ten largest hold approximately 25%. This material consisted of CD4+ or CD8+ T cells sorted from blood, taken in a trial of the OX40 agonist ivuxolimab. Receptor source: an adult with an advanced solid tumor such as melanoma, head and neck, liver or kidney cancer. Both conserved end residues are part of each CDR3. Fields, in order: J gene, clone size, V gene, D gene, CDR3 DNA, CDR3 protein. A D gene is named only where the DNA matches it firmly. Clone size is given for some rows only: seen once, a few or many times, or a class if the clone is expanded.

TRBJ2-7 | NA | TRBV19 | NA | TGTGCCAGTAGTATCTTTTTCGGGAAACAACCGGACGAGCAGTACTTC | CASSIFFGKQPDEQYF
TRBJ2-1 | NA | TRBV29-1 | TRBD2 | TGCAGCGTCGACGGACTAGCGGGAGGGCCTAGCTCCTACAATGAGCAGTTCTTC | CSVDGLAGGPSSYNEQFF
TRBJ2-1 | once | TRBV7-6 | TRBD2 | TGTGCCAGCAGTACCGGGACTAGCGTCAACAATGAGCAGTTCTTC | CASSTGTSVNNEQFF
TRBJ1-6 | NA | TRBV7-9 | TRBD1 | TGTGCCAGCAGCTTAGCACAGGGGAATTCACCCCTCCACTTT | CASSLAQGNSPLHF
TRBJ2-1 | NA | TRBV11-3 | TRBD2 | TGTGCCAGCAGCTCTCGACTAGCGGGTTCCTACAATGAGCAGTTCTTC | CASSSRLAGSYNEQFF
TRBJ2-4 | NA | TRBV2 | TRBD1 | TGTGCCAGCAGTGAATGGCAGGGGGTCAAAAACATTCAGTACTTC | CASSEWQGVKNIQYF
TRBJ2-7 | once | TRBV5-1 | TRBD1 | TGCGCCAGCAGCCAGGAGGTCCGGGACAGGAGCTCCTACGAGCAGTACTTC | CASSQEVRDRSSYEQYF
TRBJ2-3 | NA | TRBV4-1 | NA | TGCGCCAGCAGCCAAGATTATCGGCCAGATACGCAGTATTTT | CASSQDYRPDTQYF
TRBJ2-2 | NA | TRBV19 | NA | TGTGCCAGTAGTTGGGGCGACGGCACCGGGGAGCTGTTTTTT | CASSWGDGTGELFF
TRBJ2-5 | NA | TRBV11-2 | TRBD2 | TGTGCCAGCAGCTCCCTCGCAACTAGCGGGGTACAAGAGACCCAGTACTTC | CASSSLATSGVQETQYF
TRBJ1-6 | NA | TRBV28 | NA | TGTGCCAGCAGTCTTTTGACAGACAATTCACCCCTCCACTTT | CASSLLTDNSPLHF